The 19 T cell receptor beta chains listed next were all sequenced from one sample in a study of shared clonotypes between healthy human individuals. Assay used: immunoSEQ multiplex PCR; TCRdb lists only in-frame clones, some missing. In the table there are 850,000 to 1,200,000 clones, approximately 76% of which are singletons. The sample taken for sequencing was memory CD4+ T cells sorted from blood. Subset defined: CD45RA-negative fraction. Every receptor here comes from a man younger than 30 in good health.

The gene calls are TRBV16 and TRBJ1-2; D unclear. The V end was cut by 0 bases, the J end by 0 bases, with 8 bases between. CDR1 KGHSY and CDR2 FQNENV come from the germline V gene. The CDR3 sequence is 15 residues long. The CDR3 DNA follows: TGTGCCAGCAGCCAATCGAAGGCAACTAACTATGGCTACACCTTC. It specifies CASSQSKATNYGYTF.

The chain carries TRBV2 and TRBJ2-1; no reliable D call. This CDR3 comprises 14 residues. The V gene's germline CDR1 is SNHLY and CDR2 FYNNEI. Trimming took 7 bases from V and 0 from J, leaving 10 bases between them. CDR3 in DNA: TGTGCCAGCACTGCGGCGAGCTCCTACAATGAGCAGTTCTTC. As protein: CASTAASSYNEQFF.

The DNA of the CDR3 is TGTGCCAGCAGTAGACCATTTTTCTATGAGCAGTTCTTC. It yields the protein CASSRPFFYEQFF. The chain joins TRBV6-1 to TRBJ2-1, with D unresolved. This CDR3 is built from 13 residues. Trimming took off 5 bases at V and 8 bases at J, with 13 bases between the two ends. Germline V gene data show CDR1 as MNHNS and CDR2 as SASEGT.

The chain joins TRBV29-1 to TRBJ1-2; no clear D gene. V dropped 0 bases and J dropped 7 bases, with 6 bases sitting between them. Germline-derived CDR1 and CDR2 are SQVTM and ANQGSEA. The CDR3 is 11 residues long. CDR3 in amino acids: CSVEDPAGYTF. In nucleotides, the CDR3 is TGCAGCGTTGAAGATCCCGCTGGCTACACCTTC.

This clone was detected only once. The V gene is TRBV11-2, the J gene TRBJ1-1; a weak D match, TRBD1 (6 bases). V was shortened by 5 bases and J by 1 base, with 14 bases between the two germline ends. The CDR3 loop spans 15 amino acids. CDR1 SGHAT and CDR2 FQNNGV come from the germline V gene. The CDR3 sequence: CASSPKVRGNTEAFF. The CDR3 DNA is TGTGCCAGCAGCCCAAAGGTCAGGGGGAACACTGAAGCTTTCTTT.

The chain joins TRBV28 to TRBJ1-2; no clear D. The germline gives CDR1 MDHEN, CDR2 SYDVKM. The CDR3 has 14 amino acids. The germline V and J ends were trimmed by 3 bases and 2 bases, with 10 bases remaining between them. The CDR3 is CASSFGDKNYGYTF. The CDR3, as DNA: TGTGCCAGCAGTTTTGGCGACAAGAACTATGGCTACACCTTC.

The V and J genes are TRBV21-1 and TRBJ2-5; TRBD1 is the table's D call, not checked against the DNA. TRBV21-1 represents a pseudogene. The CDR3 totals 14 residues. DNA for the CDR3: TGTGCCAGCAGCAAGACAGGGGGTCAAGAGACCCAGTACTTC. This sequence encodes CASSKTGGQETQYF.

The chain combines TRBV6-1 with TRBJ1-1, with TRBD1 identical over 8 bases. Germline V gene data show CDR1 as MNHNS and CDR2 as SASEGT. This CDR3 has 14 residues. The V and J ends lost 6 bases and 6 bases, in that order; junction bases with no gene match: 9. CDR3 in amino acids: CASRKAGGFSEAFF. The CDR3 nucleotides read TGTGCCAGCAGGAAGGCAGGGGGCTTTTCTGAAGCTTTCTTT.

V gene TRBV19 combines with J gene TRBJ1-2, with 9 bases fitting TRBD1. Germline V lookup: CDR1 LNHDA, CDR2 SQIVND (reference sequence). V lost 4 bases, J lost 4 bases, and 4 bases stayed unmatched. The CDR3 consists of 14 residues. The chain's CDR3 is CASSRDRATYGYTF. CDR3 bases: TGTGCCAGTAGTAGGGACAGGGCGACCTATGGCTACACCTTC.

As concerns this clone: Other nucleotide sequences from this sample produce the same CDR3. The chain uses TRBV7-2 and TRBJ2-6; weak D call: TRBD1 (5 bases). Germline V lookup: CDR1 SGHTA, CDR2 FQGNSA. V shed 5 bases and J shed 0 bases, with 8 bases lying between them. The CDR3 spans 15 residues. In DNA form, the CDR3 reads TGTGCCAGCAGCCTTGACAGCTCTGGGGCCAACGTCCTGACTTTC. It specifies CASSLDSSGANVLTF.

The chain carries TRBV11-2 and TRBJ1-5; D remains ambiguous. Germline loops: CDR1 SGHAT, CDR2 FQNNGV. The CDR3 has 16 residues. V was cut by 0 bases and J by 2 bases, with 11 bases left in between. CDR3 loop: CASSLDGQTRNQPQHF. DNA for the CDR3: TGTGCCAGCAGCTTAGACGGTCAAACGCGCAATCAGCCCCAGCATTTT.

The rearrangement links TRBV7-8 to TRBJ2-6; 11 positions match TRBD2. CDR3 length: 17 amino acids. Germline CDR1 reads SGHVS; CDR2 reads FQNEAQ. J gave up 3 bases and V 2 bases, and 3 bases lay outside the gene matches. The CDR3 reads CASSLLAGGSGANVLTF. The CDR3 DNA sequence: TGTGCCAGCAGCTTACTAGCGGGAGGAAGTGGGGCCAACGTCCTGACTTTC.

The genes are TRBV28 and TRBJ2-1, with D perhaps given as TRBD1 or TRBD2 (6 bases each). Germline V lookup: CDR1 MDHEN, CDR2 SYDVKM. Trimming cost V 11 bases and J 7 bases, with 18 bases left between them. The CDR3 runs 13 residues. This CDR3 reads CACWGPGGNEQFF. The CDR3 coding sequence is TGTGCCTGCTGGGGGCCCGGAGGGAATGAGCAGTTCTTC.

The sample holds many counts of this clone. The chain links TRBV5-1 to TRBJ1-6, with 8 bases matching TRBD1. CDR3 length: 16 residues. V was pared by 4 bases and J by 0 bases, with 3 bases of the junction left unmatched. Germline CDR1 reads SGHRS; CDR2 reads YFSETQ. The CDR3 DNA sequence: TGCGCCAGCAGCCGGGACAGGAACTCCTATAATTCACCCCTCCACTTT. It specifies CASSRDRNSYNSPLHF.

V gene TRBV4-3 combines with J gene TRBJ1-5; D ambiguous. Per the germline V gene, CDR1 is LGHNA and CDR2 is YSLEER. V shed 0 bases and J shed 4 bases, with 10 bases lying between them. The CDR3 totals 15 residues. In nucleotides, the CDR3 is TGCGCCAGCAGCCAAGATATGAGTCGGAATCAGCCCCAGCATTTT. It encodes CASSQDMSRNQPQHF.

Concerning this clone itself: Other DNA sequences from this sample encode an identical CDR3 as well. In nucleotides, the CDR3 is TGTGCCAGCAGCGTAGTCGATAGCTCCTACAATGAGCAGTTCTTC. It is translated as CASSVVDSSYNEQFF. This chain connects TRBV9 to TRBJ2-1; D call uncertain. CDR1 and CDR2 (germline): SGDLS, YYNGEE. Deletions cut 0 bases from V and 0 bases from J, with 7 bases between. This CDR3 is built from 15 residues.

The rearrangement uses TRBV6-1 and TRBJ1-5; 9 nucleotides align to TRBD1. The CDR3 extends over 15 amino acids. Trimming removed 6 bases from V and 6 bases from J; junction bases left unmatched: 9. Per the germline V gene, CDR1 is MNHNS and CDR2 is SASEGT. For the CDR3, the DNA is TGTGCCAGCAGCAGACAGGGGGGTTTGGGTCAGCCCCAGCATTTT. It specifies CASSRQGGLGQPQHF.

V is TRBV7-3 and J is TRBJ2-3, with 8 bases identical to TRBD2. V lost 3 bases, J lost 6 bases, and 5 bases stayed unmatched. The length of the CDR3 is 14 residues. Germline V gene sequence: CDR1 SGHTA, CDR2 FQGTGA. CDR3 loop: CASSFPGGADTQYF. The CDR3, as DNA: TGTGCCAGCAGCTTCCCCGGGGGGGCGGATACGCAGTATTTT.

In this sample, this clone turned up a few times. The rearrangement joins TRBV4-1 to TRBJ1-2; the D gene is possibly TRBD1 (6 bases). The CDR3 covers 14 residues. Germline V lookup: CDR1 MGHRA, CDR2 YSYEKL. Trimming removed 0 bases from V and 13 bases from J, with 18 bases in between. CDR3 region: CASSQDQIGGLLTF. The CDR3 bases are TGCGCCAGCAGCCAAGATCAGATCGGGGGCCTGCTCACCTTC.